The 28 T cell receptor beta chains below all came from one sample that was sequenced in a study of regulatory T cells in long-lasting Graves disease. Time point here: newly diagnosed GD, antithyroid drugs for less than 3 months. The TCR library was made from RNA extracted from PBMCs. Researchers made TCR beta libraries by using iRepertoire HTBI primers and running Arm-PCR on CDR3 regions. MiXCR was run by TCRdb on the multiplex PCR reads, yielding one entry per CDR3 protein. The sample lists approximately 540,000 distinct CDR3 sequences; about 12% were seen once. Another study also made use of these data, one on T cells in Graves' hyperthyroidism and ophthalmopathy.

Sample: peripheral blood mononuclear cells (PBMCs), taken at new diagnosis, from a patient treated with antithyroid drugs. The receptor source for this set is a woman aged 30 to 39 with Graves disease.

In DNA form, the CDR3 reads TGTGCCAGCAGGTATAGCGGCTACTACGAGCAGTACTTC. Residues: CASRYSGYYEQYF. This chain joins TRBV12-3 or TRBV12-4 and TRBJ2-7, with D possibly TRBD2 on 6 matching bases. The CDR3 is 13 residues long. V was trimmed by 6 bases and J by 3 bases, leaving 12 bases between them.

CDR3 protein: CSASREAYEQYF. As DNA, the CDR3 is TGCAGTGCCAGCCGGGAAGCCTACGAGCAGTACTTC. The chain recombines TRBV20-1 with TRBJ2-7, with a possible D match to TRBD2 (5 bases). Germline assignment: CDR1 DFQATT and CDR2 SNEGSKA (reference sequence). Trimming took off 6 bases at V and 2 bases at J, with 11 bases between the two ends. The CDR3 spans 12 residues.

This clonotype was detected many times. V is TRBV6-5 and J is TRBJ2-2, with 8 bases aligning to TRBD1. V lost 4 bases, J lost 6 bases, and 10 bases stayed unmatched. The CDR3 loop spans 16 amino acids. The germline V gene encodes CDR1 MNHEY and CDR2 SVGAGI. The CDR3, as DNA: TGTGCCAGCAGTTCCCAAGGACAGGGACGACCCGGGGAGCTGTTTTTT. It translates to CASSSQGQGRPGELFF.

This clonotype was counted ten times or more. The gene calls are TRBV20-1 and TRBJ2-7; D ambiguous. This CDR3 region has 15 residues. The germline gives CDR1 DFQATT, CDR2 SNEGSKA (reference sequence). Trimming shortened V by 2 bases and J by 0 bases, and 14 bases separated the two germline ends. In nucleotides, the CDR3 is TGCAGTGCTAGAAGGCATGGTGGGCCCTCCTACGAGCAGTACTTC. Protein product: CSARRHGGPSYEQYF.

The chain joins TRBV7-9 to TRBJ2-2; D gene ambiguous. The CDR3 has 14 residues. CDR1 SEHNR and CDR2 FQNEAQ come from the germline V gene (reference sequence). Trimming removed 3 bases from V and 1 base from J, with 6 bases in between. CDR3 region: CASSLNWNTGELFF. The DNA of the CDR3 is TGTGCCAGCAGCTTGAATTGGAACACCGGGGAGCTGTTTTTT.

The chain employs TRBV29-1 and TRBJ2-7; 9 bases line up with TRBD1. CDR1 is SQVTM, CDR2 ANQGSEA, per germline. This CDR3 region has 14 residues. DNA for the CDR3: TGCGCCGATATATACGGACAGGGGTCCTACGAGCAGTACTTC. Its protein product is CADIYGQGSYEQYF.

This clonotype was seen ten or more times. J is TRBJ2-1 and V is TRBV20-1; 9 nucleotides line up with TRBD2. This CDR3 comprises 17 residues. V shed 0 bases and J 0 bases; nucleotides not matched to a gene: 6. In germline, CDR1 is DFQATT, CDR2 SNEGSKA (reference sequence). The CDR3 sequence is CSARETLSGSSYNEQFF. The CDR3 DNA reads as TGCAGTGCTAGAGAGACTCTTAGCGGGAGCTCCTACAATGAGCAGTTCTTC.

There are a few counts of this clonotype. This sequence joins TRBV27 and TRBJ2-7, with D perhaps matching TRBD2 (5 bases). Trimming pared 3 bases from V and 3 bases from J, leaving 12 bases between. Germline V CDR1 and CDR2: MNHEY, SMNVEV (reference sequence). This CDR3 region has 14 residues. Here the CDR3 reads CASSLSARGYEQYF. The CDR3, as DNA: TGTGCCAGCAGTTTGAGTGCACGGGGCTACGAGCAGTACTTC.

The table lists this clonotype with a count of one. A much more abundant neighbour one base away suggests this may be a read error. V usage is TRBV12-3 or TRBV12-4 and J usage is TRBJ2-7, with a weak D call TRBD2 (6 bases). The CDR3 runs 12 residues. Trimming left V 6 bases short and J 7 bases short, with 13 bases between. CDR3 residues: CASRRLENEQYF. The CDR3 bases are TGTGCCAGCAGACGACTAGAAAATGAGCAGTACTTC.

Worth noting for this clonotype: A much more abundant neighbour one base away suggests this may be a read error. This rearrangement joins TRBV7-9 to TRBJ2-6; TRBD1 might be the D (6 bases). In germline, CDR1 is SEHNR, CDR2 FQNEAQ (reference sequence). This CDR3 comprises 19 residues. V was cut by 4 bases and J by 2 bases, with 21 bases left in between. The CDR3 nucleotides read TGTGCCAGCAGCTCAGGACAGTGGGAAACTAGTACTGGGGCCAACGTCCTGACTTTC. Protein: CASSSGQWETSTGANVLTF.

This clonotype has ten or more counts. This rearrangement joins TRBV7-2 to TRBJ2-3; no definite D call. CDR3 length: 13 amino acids. Germline lookup yields CDR1 SGHTA and CDR2 FQGNSA. The ends were cut back, 1 base at V and 2 bases at J, with 4 bases in the middle. CDR3: CASSLGPTDTQYF. The CDR3 nucleotides read TGTGCCAGCAGCTTAGGCCCCACAGATACGCAGTATTTT.

This clonotype was observed at least ten times. This chain connects TRBV11-2 to TRBJ2-5; TRBD2 aligns across 11 bases. The V gene end was trimmed by 5 bases and the J gene end by 2 bases; junction bases not matched to a gene: 7. Per the germline V gene, CDR1 is SGHAT and CDR2 is FQNNGV. This CDR3 region has 16 residues. The chain's CDR3 is CASSTGLAATQETQYF. The CDR3 DNA is TGTGCCAGCAGCACGGGACTAGCGGCCACTCAAGAGACCCAGTACTTC.

This clonotype was counted at least ten times. The genes are TRBV30 and TRBJ1-3; D call uncertain. This CDR3 comprises 15 residues. The V and J ends lost 4 bases and 0 bases respectively, with 13 bases between them. The germline CDR1 and CDR2 sequences are GTSNPN and SVGIG (reference sequence). The CDR3 nucleotides read TGTGCCTGGAATAATCTCCGCTCCTCTGGAAACACCATATATTTT. Translation gives CAWNNLRSSGNTIYF.

This clonotype turned up a few times. V and J are TRBV4-1 and TRBJ1-6, with D tentatively TRBD1 (5 bases). This CDR3 is 18 amino acids long. Germline V gene lookup returns CDR1 MGHRA and CDR2 YSYEKL. Trimming shortened V by 4 bases and J by 4 bases, and 20 bases separated the two germline ends. CDR3 sequence: CASSPVPSTETYNSPLHF. Written as DNA, the CDR3 is TGCGCCAGCAGCCCGGTCCCCTCGACAGAAACTTATAATTCACCCCTCCACTTT.

This clonotype was seen many times. The J gene is TRBJ2-7, the V gene TRBV11-2; 7 nucleotides match TRBD1. In germline, CDR1 is SGHAT, CDR2 FQNNGV. The CDR3 is 16 amino acids. Trimming cost V 1 base and J 9 bases; bases outside gene matches: 15. CDR3 sequence (DNA): TGTGCCAGCAGCTTAGGATTCGGGACAGTCCAACTCCGGCAGTACTTC. This encodes CASSLGFGTVQLRQYF.

This clonotype showed up many times. The V and J genes are TRBV11-3 and TRBJ2-5; D call uncertain. The CDR3 has 13 residues. CDR1 is SGHNT and CDR2 is YENEEA in the germline V gene. Trimming left V 1 base short and J 4 bases short, with 7 bases between. CDR3 sequence: CASSLAHRETQYF. DNA of the CDR3: TGTGCCAGCAGCTTAGCCCATAGAGAGACCCAGTACTTC. The variable domain in full, with the rest retrieved from reference TRBV11-3 and TRBJ2-5, is EAGVVQSPRYKIIEKKQPVAFWCNPISGHNTLYWYLQNLGQGPELLIRYENEEAVDDSQLPKDRFSAERLKGVDSTLKIQPAELGDSAVYLCASSLAHRETQYFGPGTRLLVL.

This clonotype was counted ten times or more. The V gene is TRBV5-1, the J gene TRBJ2-3; perhaps TRBD2 as D (6 bases). CDR3 size: 15 residues. Between the trimmed V and J ends, which lost 3 bases and 0 bases, there was a span of 11 bases. Germline loops: CDR1 SGHRS, CDR2 YFSETQ. Here the CDR3 DNA reads TGCGCCAGCAGCTATGCCGGGACTAGCACAGATACGCAGTATTTT. Translated, it gives CASSYAGTSTDTQYF.

The chain couples TRBV4-3 to TRBJ1-2, with TRBD1 identical over 9 bases. From germline, CDR1 is LGHNA and CDR2 YSLEER. The CDR3 consists of 15 residues. V was pared by 1 base and J by 8 bases, with 8 bases of the junction left unmatched. The CDR3 sequence is CASSQVQGAISGYTF. In DNA, the CDR3 is TGCGCCAGCAGCCAAGTACAGGGGGCAATCAGCGGCTACACCTTC.

This CDR3 reads CASSFPGQSSGNTIYF. The CDR3 nucleotides read TGTGCCAGCAGCTTTCCGGGACAGAGCTCTGGAAACACCATATATTTT. The genes are TRBV7-9 and TRBJ1-3, with TRBD1 matching over 7 bases. CDR3 length: 16 amino acids. The V gene's germline CDR1 is SEHNR and CDR2 FQNEAQ (reference sequence). J lost 0 bases, V lost 3 bases, and 5 bases had no gene match. Variable domain in full (rest from reference TRBV7-9 and TRBJ1-3): DTGVSQNPRHKITKRGQNVTFRCDPISEHNRLYWYRQTLGQGPEFLTYFQNEAQLEKSRLLSDRFSAERPKGSFSTLEIQRTEQGDSAMYLCASSFPGQSSGNTIYFGEGSWLTVV.

This clonotype was recorded at least ten times. The V gene is TRBV11-2, the J gene TRBJ1-5; D ambiguous. Germline V gene data show CDR1 as SGHAT and CDR2 as FQNNGV. The CDR3 has 14 amino acids. V lost 2 bases and J 5 bases, leaving 10 bases between the germline ends. The CDR3 DNA reads TGTGCCAGCAGCTTAAGAGGGTACGATCAGCCCCAGCATTTT. As protein: CASSLRGYDQPQHF.

This clonotype was recorded at least ten times. V and J are TRBV6-1 and TRBJ2-5; possible D gene TRBD2, 6 bases. The length of the CDR3 is 13 residues. V was cut by 6 bases and J by 4 bases, with 12 bases left in between. Per germline, CDR1 MNHNS and CDR2 SASEGT. CDR3 in amino acids: CASRTTRLETQYF. CDR3 coding DNA: TGTGCCAGCAGAACGACTAGGCTAGAGACCCAGTACTTC.

This rearrangement joins TRBV24-1 to TRBJ2-3; unclear D gene. The CDR3 sequence is 15 residues long. V was clipped by 4 bases and J by 4 bases, with 14 bases between them. Germline V gives CDR1 KGHDR, CDR2 SFDVKD. The CDR3 sequence is CATSDQSWYSDTQYF. The CDR3 DNA sequence: TGTGCCACCAGTGACCAATCGTGGTACTCAGATACGCAGTATTTT.

This clonotype was found many times. The rearrangement links TRBV7-9 to TRBJ1-6; D perhaps matches TRBD1 (5 bases). The CDR3 extends over 15 amino acids. Trimming took 7 bases from V and 13 from J, leaving 23 bases between them. Germline V gene data show CDR1 as SEHNR and CDR2 as FQNEAQ (reference sequence). CDR3 nucleotide sequence: TGTGCCAGCAAAATAAAAGGGTCTATCTGGGGCCCCCTCCACTTT. This translates into CASKIKGSIWGPLHF.

This clonotype was counted many times. The genes are TRBV27 and TRBJ2-7; TRBD1 matches at 7 bases. Germline CDR1 is MNHEY and CDR2 is SMNVEV (reference sequence). The CDR3 contains 16 residues. V was pared by 5 bases and J by 4 bases, with 14 bases of the junction left unmatched. CDR3 nucleotides: TGTGCCAGCAGTCCTTCTACCGGGACAGAGACTTACGAGCAGTACTTC. The encoded protein is CASSPSTGTETYEQYF.

This clonotype has a count of ten or more. The genes are TRBV10-3 and TRBJ2-3; D perhaps matches TRBD2 (5 bases). Germline CDR1 ENHRY, CDR2 SYGVKD. The ends were cut back, 8 bases at V and 0 bases at J, with 12 bases in the middle. This CDR3 comprises 14 residues. CDR3 in DNA: TGTGCCATCGCGGCGGGCCTCAGCACAGATACGCAGTATTTT. This sequence encodes CAIAAGLSTDTQYF.

This clonotype has only a few counts. V gene TRBV5-1 combines with J gene TRBJ1-1; possible D gene TRBD1, 6 bases. V lost 2 bases and J 1 base, leaving 15 bases between the germline ends. Germline loops: CDR1 SGHRS, CDR2 YFSETQ. This CDR3 is built from 16 residues. CDR3 coding DNA: TGCGCCAGCAGCTTCGGTCGGGGGGCGGGGAACACTGAAGCTTTCTTT. It yields the protein CASSFGRGAGNTEAFF. Full variable domain (outside the CDR3, taken from reference TRBV5-1 and TRBJ1-1): KAGVTQTPRYLIKTRGQQVTLSCSPISGHRSVSWYQQTPGQGLQFLFEYFSETQRNKGNFPGRFSGRQFSNSRSEMNVSTLELGDSALYLCASSFGRGAGNTEAFFGQGTRLTVV.

Ten or more counts support this clonotype. The V gene is TRBV28, the J gene TRBJ2-1, with 9 nucleotides matching TRBD1. Per the germline V gene, CDR1 is MDHEN and CDR2 is SYDVKM. V shed 4 bases, J shed 8 bases, and the junction held 15 bases outside the gene matches. There are 17 residues in the CDR3. Here the CDR3 reads CASSSHSGTGNWDEQFF. For the CDR3, the DNA is TGTGCCAGCAGTTCCCACTCCGGGACAGGGAACTGGGATGAGCAGTTCTTC.

In this sample, this clonotype turned up a few times. The V and J genes are TRBV20-1 and TRBJ2-7; tentatively, D is TRBD2 (6 bases). The germline V gene encodes CDR1 DFQATT and CDR2 SNEGSKA (reference sequence). V gave up 0 bases and J gave up 2 bases, with 23 bases separating them. The CDR3 has 18 amino acids. The CDR3 coding sequence is TGCAGTGCTAGAGATAGGGCTAGCGTGAAGCGAATTGCCTACGAGCAGTACTTC. This sequence encodes CSARDRASVKRIAYEQYF.